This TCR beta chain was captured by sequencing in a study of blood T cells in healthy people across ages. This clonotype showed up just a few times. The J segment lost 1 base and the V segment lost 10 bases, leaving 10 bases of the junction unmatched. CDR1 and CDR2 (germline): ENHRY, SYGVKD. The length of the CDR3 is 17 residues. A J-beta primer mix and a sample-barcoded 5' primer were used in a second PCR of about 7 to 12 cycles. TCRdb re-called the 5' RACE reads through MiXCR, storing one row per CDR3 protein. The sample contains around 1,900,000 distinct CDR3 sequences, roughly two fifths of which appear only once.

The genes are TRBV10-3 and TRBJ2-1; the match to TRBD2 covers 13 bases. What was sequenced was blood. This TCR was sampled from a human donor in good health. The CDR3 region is CATHSTSGGSSYNEQFF. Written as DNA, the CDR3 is TGTGCCACCCATTCGACTAGCGGGGGGTCTTCCTACAATGAGCAGTTCTTC.